This entry lists 15 T cell receptor beta chains sequenced from one sample in a study of Graves' ophthalmopathy and Graves' hyperthyroidism. The study amplified TCR beta CDR3 regions using RNA transcripts. Amplification began with first-round RT-PCR using HTBI primers, then second-round multiplex PCR was performed. TCRdb recomputed calls from the multiplex PCR reads with MiXCR, one row per CDR3 protein. Found here are some 370,000 distinct CDR3 sequences, roughly 15% of them singletons; the top ten hold 2% to 3%. The specimen was peripheral blood. The receptors here all came from an adult woman with stable Graves' hyperthyroidism.

The chain combines TRBV3-1 with TRBJ2-5; D is unresolved. The length of the CDR3 is 16 residues. V lost 4 bases and J 5 bases, leaving 20 bases between the germline ends. The V gene's germline CDR1 is LGHDT and CDR2 YNNKEL (reference sequence). The chain's CDR3 is CASSPTPRVAWETQYF. CDR3 DNA sequence: TGTGCCAGCAGCCCTACTCCCCGGGTCGCCTGGGAGACCCAGTACTTC.

In its sample, this clonotype was seen many times. The chain couples TRBV5-1 to TRBJ1-1, with D possibly matching TRBD1 (6 bases). The V gene lost 4 bases and the J gene lost 6 bases, with 10 bases spanning the gap. There are 12 residues in the CDR3. The germline V gene encodes CDR1 SGHRS and CDR2 YFSETQ. The DNA of the CDR3 is TGCGCCAGCAGCGGGACACCTGCTGAAGCTTTCTTT. It codes for CASSGTPAEAFF.

This clonotype was found many times. The chain has TRBV7-2 and TRBJ2-7; 12 nucleotides align to TRBD1. There are 15 residues in the CDR3. Looked up from germline, CDR1 is SGHTA and CDR2 is FQGNSA. Trimming at V came to 5 bases and at J to 2 bases, leaving 4 bases not matched to a gene. The CDR3 here is CASSQGQGATYEQYF. The CDR3 coding sequence is TGTGCCAGCAGCCAGGGACAGGGGGCAACCTACGAGCAGTACTTC.

With respect to this clonotype: This may arise from a read error, as a much more abundant clone is one base away. The V gene is TRBV5-1, the J gene TRBJ1-2, with TRBD1 as a possible D gene (6 bases). Germline assignment: CDR1 SGHRS and CDR2 YFSETQ. The CDR3 is 16 amino acids. V was clipped by 5 bases and J by 4 bases, with 21 bases between them. CDR3 loop: CASRLEGGALSYGYTF. The CDR3 DNA reads as TGCGCCAGCAGACTGGAAGGGGGGGCCCTTAGCTATGGCTACACCTTC.

A note on this clonotype: This may come from a read error, since a much larger clone is one base off. This sequence joins TRBV6-5 and TRBJ1-1; D is unclear. CDR1 and CDR2 from the germline V gene are MNHEY and SVGAGI. The CDR3 sequence is 15 residues long. The CDR3 loop reads CASSSAAMVVTEACF. CDR3 in DNA: TGTGCCAGCAGTTCCGCCGCGATGGTAGTCACTGAAGCTTGCTTT.

This clonotype was counted many times. The chain links TRBV20-1 to TRBJ2-7; either TRBD1 or TRBD2 may supply D (5 bases each). Trimming removed 3 bases from V and 0 bases from J, with 21 bases in between. CDR1 DFQATT and CDR2 SNEGSKA come from the germline V gene (reference sequence). The length of the CDR3 is 17 residues. DNA of the CDR3: TGCAGTGCTAGTGCTTTATGGGGGAGAGGCCTCTCCTACGAGCAGTACTTC. Translation: CSASALWGRGLSYEQYF.

This clonotype was observed at least ten times. The V and J genes are TRBV7-2 and TRBJ2-5; possibly TRBD2 for D (6 bases). Between the trimmed V and J ends, which lost 6 bases and 4 bases, there was a span of 15 bases. The CDR3 is 14 residues long. Germline assignment: CDR1 SGHTA and CDR2 FQGNSA. The CDR3 sequence: CASSFPGLGETQYF. CDR3 in DNA: TGTGCCAGCAGTTTCCCGGGACTTGGAGAGACCCAGTACTTC.

This clonotype was detected many times. V usage is TRBV27 and J usage is TRBJ2-7; perhaps TRBD1 as D (5 bases). Between the trimmed V and J ends, which lost 3 bases and 2 bases, there was a span of 20 bases. This CDR3 spans 17 amino acids. From germline, CDR1 is MNHEY and CDR2 SMNVEV (reference sequence). CDR3 region: CASSFSRDLIRPYEQYF. CDR3 DNA sequence: TGTGCCAGCAGTTTTAGCAGGGATTTAATCAGGCCCTACGAGCAGTACTTC.

The table lists this clonotype with many counts. The rearrangement uses TRBV10-1 and TRBJ2-7; tentatively, D is TRBD1 (5 bases). The CDR3 loop spans 10 amino acids. Trimming removed 8 bases from V and 6 bases from J, with 8 bases in between. Germline loops: CDR1 WNHNN, CDR2 SYGVQD (reference sequence). The chain's CDR3 is CASRRGEQYF. The CDR3 nucleotides are TGCGCCAGCCGAAGGGGCGAGCAGTACTTC.

V usage is TRBV6-1 and J usage is TRBJ2-1; D is undetermined. Trimming pared 6 bases from V and 1 base from J, leaving 13 bases between. Germline loops: CDR1 MNHNS, CDR2 SASEGT. The CDR3 runs 15 residues. CDR3 residues: CASSLFGSSYNEQFF. CDR3 DNA: TGTGCCAGCAGCCTCTTTGGGTCGTCCTACAATGAGCAGTTCTTC.

For this clonotype: A read error is possible here, since a much larger clone lies one base away. The rearrangement joins TRBV28 to TRBJ2-5, with D uncertain. This CDR3 is 10 amino acids long. V lost 8 bases and J lost 5, with 6 bases in between. Per the germline V gene, CDR1 is MDHEN and CDR2 is SYDVKM. Written as DNA, the CDR3 is TGTGCCAGCGGTAGGGAGACCCAGTACTTC. Encoded protein: CASGRETQYF.

This clonotype showed up many times. The rearrangement links TRBV28 to TRBJ2-5, with D tentatively TRBD1 (6 bases). Germline CDR1 is MDHEN and CDR2 is SYDVKM. Deletions cut 3 bases from V and 1 base from J, with 9 bases between. The CDR3 sequence is 14 residues long. CDR3 coding DNA: TGTGCCAGCAGTTTCGGACAGTCCCAAGAGACCCAGTACTTC. It encodes CASSFGQSQETQYF.

This clonotype has ten or more counts. The chain joins TRBV6-5 to TRBJ2-5; the D is unclear. The V end lost 8 bases, the J end lost 0 bases, and 7 bases lay between the germline ends. Germline loops: CDR1 MNHEY, CDR2 SVGAGI. The CDR3 totals 12 residues. CDR3 residues: CASSGYQETQYF. As DNA, the CDR3 is TGTGCCAGCTCCGGGTACCAAGAGACCCAGTACTTC.

The table lists this clonotype with many counts. J is TRBJ1-5 and V is TRBV19; no clear D. V shed 7 bases and J shed 7 bases, with 14 bases lying between them. Germline CDR1 reads LNHDA; CDR2 reads SQIVND (reference sequence). This CDR3 is built from 13 residues. CDR3 sequence: CASTPNPIQPQHF. DNA for the CDR3: TGTGCCAGTACACCAAACCCAATACAGCCCCAGCATTTT.

This clonotype was recorded many times. The rearrangement joins TRBV10-3 to TRBJ2-7; 8 bases fit TRBD1. The trim removed 6 bases at V and 4 bases at J, leaving 5 bases unmatched. The germline V gene encodes CDR1 ENHRY and CDR2 SYGVKD. This CDR3 has 13 residues. This CDR3 reads CAISRQGKYEQYF. The CDR3 DNA follows: TGTGCCATCAGCAGACAGGGGAAGTACGAGCAGTACTTC.